Listed below are T cell receptor beta chains from one sample, sequenced in a study of shared clonotypes between healthy human individuals. Sequencing used immunoSEQ multiplex PCR; TCRdb keeps in-frame clones, though not all of them. This table holds around 2.3 million clones, 95% found once. Sample: naive CD4+ T cells sorted from blood. Every receptor here comes from a man in his late teens or twenties in good health. Both conserved end residues are part of each CDR3. The D gene is left open where the match is weak. Clone size is stated in some rows and not others, as once, few, many or a class when expanded.

V	D	J	size	CDR3	DNA
TRBV5-1	NA	TRBJ1-1	NA	CASSLQGPLNTEAFF	TGCGCCAGCAGCCTCCAAGGACCGTTGAACACTGAAGCTTTCTTT
TRBV7-9	TRBD1	TRBJ1-4	NA	CASSNRQGGEKLFF	TGTGCCAGCAGCAACCGACAGGGAGGGGAAAAACTGTTTTTT
TRBV30	NA	TRBJ2-7	NA	CAWTGTPTYEQYF	TGTGCCTGGACCGGGACTCCAACCTACGAGCAGTACTTC
TRBV30	TRBD2	TRBJ2-5	NA	CAWKRENQYF	TGTGCCTGGAAGCGGGAGAACCAGTACTTC
TRBV28	TRBD1	TRBJ2-5	NA	CASTPVTGGLETQYF	TGTGCCAGCACCCCCGTAACAGGGGGCCTTGAGACCCAGTACTTC
TRBV7-9	TRBD2	TRBJ2-3	NA	CASSLRSVAGASTDTQYF	TGTGCCAGCAGCTTAAGGTCCGTAGCGGGGGCTAGCACAGATACGCAGTATTTT
TRBV10-3	NA	TRBJ2-1	NA	CAISESGTDEQFF	TGTGCCATCAGTGAGTCCGGGACCGATGAGCAGTTCTTC
TRBV25-1	NA	TRBJ1-4	NA	CASSANGEKLFF	TGTGCCAGCAGTGCCAATGGAGAAAAACTGTTTTTT
TRBV2	TRBD1	TRBJ2-1	NA	CASSRDSYNEQFF	TGTGCCAGCAGTCGGGACAGCTACAATGAGCAGTTCTTC
TRBV7-2	TRBD1	TRBJ2-3	NA	CASSSRTGGTDTQYF	TGTGCCAGCAGCTCCCGGACAGGGGGCACAGATACGCAGTATTTT
TRBV7-9	NA	TRBJ1-1	NA	CASSPISEAFF	TGTGCCAGCAGCCCCATCTCTGAAGCTTTCTTT
TRBV10-3	NA	TRBJ2-5	NA	CAISAGETQYF	TGTGCCATCAGTGCAGGAGAGACCCAGTACTTC
TRBV19	NA	TRBJ1-1	NA	CASKDRLYEAFF	TGTGCCAGTAAGGATCGGCTTTATGAAGCTTTCTTT
TRBV5-4	NA	TRBJ2-7	NA	CASSLAGSSSYEQYF	TGTGCCAGCAGCTTGGCTGGGAGTAGCTCCTACGAGCAGTACTTC
TRBV14	NA	TRBJ2-3	NA	CASSQGLRELTDTQYF	TGTGCCAGCAGCCAGGGTCTTAGGGAGCTGACAGATACGCAGTATTTT
TRBV28	NA	TRBJ1-4	NA	CASSQGGAANEKLFF	TGTGCCAGCAGCCAAGGAGGGGCGGCTAATGAAAAACTGTTTTTT
TRBV18	NA	TRBJ2-2	NA	CASSPGTTGELFF	TGTGCCAGCTCACCGGGGACCACCGGGGAGCTGTTTTTT
TRBV6-6	TRBD1	TRBJ1-1	NA	CASSYQGAVTFF	TGTGCCAGCAGTTACCAGGGGGCAGTGACTTTCTTT
TRBV29-1	NA	TRBJ2-2	NA	CSVGGIPGHHTGELFF	TGCAGCGTTGGTGGGATCCCGGGGCATCACACCGGGGAGCTGTTTTTT
TRBV10-3	TRBD1	TRBJ1-1	NA	CAISAGQGNTEAFF	TGTGCCATCAGCGCGGGACAGGGGAACACTGAAGCTTTCTTT
TRBV7-9	TRBD1	TRBJ1-6	NA	CASSSQGDLTTDSPLHF	TGTGCCAGCAGCTCGCAGGGGGACTTAACCACGGATTCACCCCTCCACTTT
TRBV28	NA	TRBJ1-5	NA	CASSPIPLLDQPQHF	TGTGCCAGCAGTCCCATCCCTTTGTTGGATCAGCCCCAGCATTTT
TRBV4-1	NA	TRBJ2-1	NA	CASSPGPQWAHEQFF	TGCGCCAGCAGCCCGGGACCACAGTGGGCCCATGAGCAGTTCTTC
TRBV4-1	TRBD1	TRBJ2-5	NA	CASSQERRTGGQETQYF	TGCGCCAGCAGCCAAGAAAGGCGGACAGGGGGACAAGAGACCCAGTACTTC
TRBV5-1	NA	TRBJ1-1	NA	CASSSREANTEAFF	TGCGCCAGCAGCTCCAGGGAGGCGAACACTGAAGCTTTCTTT
TRBV2	TRBD1	TRBJ1-1	once	CASSGESFTGGRTEAFF	TGTGCCAGCAGTGGCGAAAGCTTTACAGGGGGCCGCACTGAAGCTTTCTTT
TRBV5-1	TRBD2	TRBJ2-1	NA	CASSTDGDSGSGEQFF	TGCGCCAGCAGCACAGACGGGGATAGCGGGAGTGGTGAGCAGTTCTTC
TRBV6-6	NA	TRBJ1-3	NA	CASSYFPGRSGNTIYF	TGTGCCAGCAGTTACTTCCCCGGGCGCTCTGGAAACACCATATATTTT